The rows below give T cell receptor beta chains drawn from one sample of a study of T cells in Graves' hyperthyroidism and ophthalmopathy. TCRdb re-derived calls from the multiplex PCR reads in MiXCR, one entry per CDR3 protein. The data show a few hundred thousand distinct CDR3 sequences, with approximately 15% seen just once and about 20% held by the top ten. Input material: blood. These receptors were taken from a woman in her thirties with Graves' ophthalmopathy. CDR3s include the opening cysteine and the closing phenylalanine or tryptophan. Each record gives: CDR3 protein, CDR3 DNA, D gene, J gene, V gene, clone size. D genes are given only for firm matches. Where a row states a size, it is once, few, many or the class of an expanded clone; other rows omit it.

CDR3 protein: CASSYDRKETQYF
CDR3 DNA: TGTGCCAGCAGTTACGATCGTAAAGAGACCCAGTACTTC
D gene: -
J gene: TRBJ2-5
V gene: TRBV6-5
clone size: -

CDR3 protein: CASSPRAGENTGELFF
CDR3 DNA: TGTGCCAGCTCACCACGGGCCGGGGAGAACACCGGGGAGCTGTTTTTT
D gene: -
J gene: TRBJ2-2
V gene: TRBV18
clone size: many

CDR3 protein: CASSTDSNYGYTF
CDR3 DNA: TGTGCCAGCAGCACAGACTCTAACTATGGCTACACCTTC
D gene: -
J gene: TRBJ1-2
V gene: TRBV7-2
clone size: many

CDR3 protein: CASSETGLASHEQYF
CDR3 DNA: TGTGCCAGCAGTGAAACGGGACTAGCTAGCCACGAGCAGTACTTC
D gene: TRBD2
J gene: TRBJ2-7
V gene: TRBV6-1
clone size: many

CDR3 protein: CAFEGPWGNQPQHF
CDR3 DNA: TGCGCCTTTGAAGGTCCTTGGGGCAATCAGCCCCAGCATTTT
D gene: -
J gene: TRBJ1-5
V gene: TRBV10-2
clone size: many

CDR3 protein: CASSLGARIMNTEAFF
CDR3 DNA: TGTGCCAGCAGCTTAGGGGCAAGAATCATGAACACTGAAGCTTTCTTT
D gene: -
J gene: TRBJ1-1
V gene: TRBV11-2
clone size: many

CDR3 protein: CASSQGSPVLYEQYF
CDR3 DNA: TGTGCCAGCAGCCAAGGTTCCCCAGTTCTGTACGAGCAGTACTTC
D gene: -
J gene: TRBJ2-7
V gene: TRBV3-1
clone size: many

CDR3 protein: CASSLRGNEAFF
CDR3 DNA: TGTGCCAGCAGCTTACGGGGAAATGAAGCTTTCTTT
D gene: -
J gene: TRBJ1-1
V gene: TRBV7-2
clone size: -

CDR3 protein: CASKKIDEKLFF
CDR3 DNA: TGTGCCAGCAAGAAGATTGATGAAAAACTGTTTTTT
D gene: -
J gene: TRBJ1-4
V gene: TRBV6-1
clone size: -

CDR3 protein: CASSLEISGGADTQYF
CDR3 DNA: TGTGCCAGCAGCCTAGAAATTAGCGGGGGGGCAGATACGCAGTATTTT
D gene: TRBD2
J gene: TRBJ2-3
V gene: TRBV7-3
clone size: many

CDR3 protein: CASSYQPPSGGTDTQYF
CDR3 DNA: TGTGCCAGCAGTTACCAACCCCCGAGCGGGGGAACAGATACGCAGTATTTT
D gene: TRBD2
J gene: TRBJ2-3
V gene: TRBV13
clone size: -

CDR3 protein: CASKGTGGQQDYGYTF
CDR3 DNA: TGTGCCAGCAAGGGGACAGGGGGCCAACAGGACTATGGCTACACCTTC
D gene: TRBD1
J gene: TRBJ1-2
V gene: TRBV9
clone size: many

CDR3 protein: CASSNTHRGPDEQYF
CDR3 DNA: TGTGCCAGCAGTAACACACACAGGGGGCCTGACGAGCAGTACTTC
D gene: TRBD1
J gene: TRBJ2-7
V gene: TRBV6-1
clone size: many

CDR3 protein: CASSPGHLITGELFF
CDR3 DNA: TGTGCCAGTAGTCCAGGACACCTCATCACCGGGGAGCTGTTTTTT
D gene: -
J gene: TRBJ2-2
V gene: TRBV19
clone size: -

CDR3 protein: CAWSLSWTRQETQYF
CDR3 DNA: TGTGCCTGGAGTCTAAGTTGGACTAGGCAAGAGACCCAGTACTTC
D gene: TRBD2
J gene: TRBJ2-5
V gene: TRBV30
clone size: many

CDR3 protein: CASSGGGNQPQHF
CDR3 DNA: TGTGCCAGCTCAGGGGGTGGCAATCAGCCCCAGCATTTT
D gene: -
J gene: TRBJ1-5
V gene: TRBV18
clone size: many

CDR3 protein: CASSYSTATRMNTEAFF
CDR3 DNA: TGTGCCAGCAGTTACTCGACAGCTACCCGAATGAACACTGAAGCTTTCTTT
D gene: -
J gene: TRBJ1-1
V gene: TRBV6-5
clone size: few

CDR3 protein: CASSEGTSGGYEQYF
CDR3 DNA: TGTGCCAGCAGTGAAGGGACTAGCGGGGGTTACGAGCAGTACTTC
D gene: TRBD2
J gene: TRBJ2-7
V gene: TRBV6-1
clone size: few

CDR3 protein: CSPRHPSSYEQYF
CDR3 DNA: TGCAGTCCCAGACATCCTTCCTCCTACGAGCAGTACTTC
D gene: -
J gene: TRBJ2-7
V gene: TRBV20-1
clone size: many

CDR3 protein: CASSFHRENTIYF
CDR3 DNA: TGTGCCAGCAGCTTCCATAGGGAGAACACCATATATTTT
D gene: -
J gene: TRBJ1-3
V gene: TRBV7-2
clone size: few

CDR3 protein: CASSQVGGYGELFF
CDR3 DNA: TGTGCCAGCAGCCAAGTAGGAGGCTACGGGGAGCTGTTTTTT
D gene: -
J gene: TRBJ2-2
V gene: TRBV14
clone size: few

CDR3 protein: CASSPRAGTAYNEQFF
CDR3 DNA: TGTGCCAGCAGCCCCCGAGCCGGGACGGCCTACAATGAGCAGTTCTTC
D gene: -
J gene: TRBJ2-1
V gene: TRBV7-3
clone size: many

CDR3 protein: CASSKASADTQYF
CDR3 DNA: TGTGCCAGCAGTAAAGCCAGTGCGGATACGCAGTATTTT
D gene: -
J gene: TRBJ2-3
V gene: TRBV11-3
clone size: many

CDR3 protein: CSAHTSGANVLTF
CDR3 DNA: TGCAGTGCCCATACCTCTGGGGCCAACGTCCTGACTTTC
D gene: -
J gene: TRBJ2-6
V gene: TRBV20-1
clone size: -

CDR3 protein: CASSPPTSGGAWDEQFF
CDR3 DNA: TGTGCCAGCAGCCCCCCGACTAGCGGGGGGGCCTGGGATGAGCAGTTCTTC
D gene: TRBD2
J gene: TRBJ2-1
V gene: TRBV3-1
clone size: -